The rows below give T cell receptor beta chains drawn from one sample of a study of OX40 agonist ivuxolimab in advanced cancers. The method was immunoSEQ multiplex PCR; TCRdb's version includes in-frame clones alone and lacks a portion of them. The sample records 50,000 to 65,000 clones, roughly nine tenths being singletons. Sequenced material: CD4+ or CD8+ T cells sorted from blood, taken in a trial of the OX40 agonist ivuxolimab. These receptors were collected from an adult with an advanced solid tumor such as melanoma, head and neck, liver or kidney cancer. CDR3s include the opening cysteine and the closing phenylalanine or tryptophan. The order of the fields is CDR3 DNA, CDR3 protein, clone size, J gene, D gene, V gene. D genes are given only for firm matches. Size is omitted from some rows. Given values are once, few, many or a class for expanded clones.

TGTGCCAGTAGTATGGGACAAAGCTCTGGAAACACCATATATTTT | CASSMGQSSGNTIYF | - | TRBJ1-3 | - | TRBV19
TGCGCCAGCAGCCAGGAGCAGGGGTTGGAGGTCGGCTACACCTTC | CASSQEQGLEVGYTF | - | TRBJ1-2 | - | TRBV4-3
TGTGCCAGTAGTATACAGGACAGTGGTCATCAGCCCCAGCATTTT | CASSIQDSGHQPQHF | - | TRBJ1-5 | - | TRBV19
TGCGCCAGCAGCATGTTCGCAGGGGAAGAGACCCAGTACTTC | CASSMFAGEETQYF | - | TRBJ2-5 | - | TRBV5-1
TGTGCCAGCAGCACCCCCGGAGGGGGAGATCAGCCCCAGCATTTT | CASSTPGGGDQPQHF | - | TRBJ1-5 | - | TRBV21-1
TGTGCCAGTAGTATGAATCCGGGAAACTCAAATCAGCCCCAGCATTTT | CASSMNPGNSNQPQHF | - | TRBJ1-5 | - | TRBV19
TGTGCCAGCAGCTTAGATCAACTGCCGGCCCAAGAGACCCAGTACTTC | CASSLDQLPAQETQYF | - | TRBJ2-5 | - | TRBV7-8
TGTGCCAGCAGCAGGGGACTAGCGGGATCAGATACGCAGTATTTT | CASSRGLAGSDTQYF | - | TRBJ2-3 | TRBD2 | TRBV5-4
TGCGCCAGCAGCTTGATCACTAGCGGGAGCGGCGGGGAGCTGTTTTTT | CASSLITSGSGGELFF | - | TRBJ2-2 | TRBD2 | TRBV5-1
TGTGCCAGCAGTCCATACCTGGGGGGGGCTTCGGGCTACGAGCAGTACTTC | CASSPYLGGASGYEQYF | once | TRBJ2-7 | - | TRBV27
TGTGCCTGGAGTGTACGAAACAGGGTCCCGGGAGAGTCACCCCTCCACTTT | CAWSVRNRVPGESPLHF | - | TRBJ1-6 | - | TRBV30
TGTGCCTGGAGTGGTGGGGGGCGAAATTCACCCCTCCACTTT | CAWSGGGRNSPLHF | - | TRBJ1-6 | - | TRBV30
TGTGCCAGCAGCCCCGGCGCGATGAACACTGAAGCTTTCTTT | CASSPGAMNTEAFF | - | TRBJ1-1 | - | TRBV5-4
TGTGCCAGCGCCGTCGGCAGGGACTTCGACCAGTACTTC | CASAVGRDFDQYF | once | TRBJ2-5 | - | TRBV6-5
TGTGCCAGCAGCTTTACAGGGGCAACTGAAGCTTTCTTT | CASSFTGATEAFF | - | TRBJ1-1 | TRBD1 | TRBV5-6
TGTGCCAGCAGATGGTCCCAGGGGGATACGCAGTATTTT | CASRWSQGDTQYF | few | TRBJ2-3 | - | TRBV7-8
TGCAGCGCTGCCCTATGGGCCAGCACAGATACGCAGTATTTT | CSAALWASTDTQYF | once | TRBJ2-3 | - | TRBV29-1
TGTGCCAGCAGCCCCCGACAGGGTTCCTACAATGAGCAGTTCTTC | CASSPRQGSYNEQFF | - | TRBJ2-1 | TRBD1 | TRBV11-3
TGCGCCAGCAGCTGGGGGATGGAGGGGCGCTATGGCTACACCTTC | CASSWGMEGRYGYTF | - | TRBJ1-2 | - | TRBV5-1
TGTGCCTGGTGTCCTAGGCCCCAAGAGACCCAGTACTTC | CAWCPRPQETQYF | - | TRBJ2-5 | - | TRBV30
TGCGCCAGCAGCTCGGGACTAGCGGGGGTCACCTCCTACGAGCAGTACTTC | CASSSGLAGVTSYEQYF | - | TRBJ2-7 | TRBD2 | TRBV5-1
TGTGCCAGCTCACCGGGACAGAATGAAAAACTGTTTTTT | CASSPGQNEKLFF | - | TRBJ1-4 | TRBD1 | TRBV18
TGTGCCAGTAGTAGGGACAGGGGAGGCTATGGCTACACCTTC | CASSRDRGGYGYTF | once | TRBJ1-2 | TRBD1 | TRBV19
TGCGCCAGCAGCTTCGTCGGTATGGGAGGTTACGAGCAGTACTTC | CASSFVGMGGYEQYF | few | TRBJ2-7 | - | TRBV4-1
TGTGCCTGGAGTGTGAAGCGGGGGGCCTACAATGAGCAGTTCTTC | CAWSVKRGAYNEQFF | once | TRBJ2-1 | TRBD2 | TRBV30
TGTGCCAGCAGTTTATTTGGGACAGAGTTTAGCAATCAGCCCCAGCATTTT | CASSLFGTEFSNQPQHF | - | TRBJ1-5 | TRBD1 | TRBV27
TGTGCCAGCAGCTGGGACGGGAACTATGGCTACACCTTC | CASSWDGNYGYTF | - | TRBJ1-2 | - | TRBV5-8
TGTGCCAGCAGCTTAAGGGGCGGGGGGGCAGATACGCAGTATTTT | CASSLRGGGADTQYF | - | TRBJ2-3 | TRBD2 | TRBV7-6
TGCAGCGTTGTACCAGGGACAGACGAGCAGTACTTC | CSVVPGTDEQYF | - | TRBJ2-7 | TRBD1 | TRBV29-1
TGTGCCAGCAGCTTATCCCGACAGGGGAGAGAAAAACTGTTTTTT | CASSLSRQGREKLFF | once | TRBJ1-4 | TRBD1 | TRBV11-2
TGTGCCAGCAGTACGACAGGGGTGATAAATGGCTACACCTTC | CASSTTGVINGYTF | - | TRBJ1-2 | TRBD1 | TRBV6-5
TGTGCCAGCAGTGTGCGTGGGGATAGCAATCAGCCCCAGCATTTT | CASSVRGDSNQPQHF | - | TRBJ1-5 | - | TRBV6-1
TGTGCCAGCAGCTTATACCGGGACTCCGAAAGGGAGCAGTTCTTC | CASSLYRDSEREQFF | - | TRBJ2-1 | - | TRBV11-2
TGTGCCAGCAGTTACGGGGGAGCCACCTACAATGAGCAGTTCTTC | CASSYGGATYNEQFF | - | TRBJ2-1 | - | TRBV6-6
TGTGCCAGCAGCGGATTAAAGGGACAGGGAGGAAACATTCAGTACTTC | CASSGLKGQGGNIQYF | - | TRBJ2-4 | TRBD1 | TRBV11-2
TGTGCCAGCAGCCAAGGACAACCTCTCTTGGCTGGAAACACCATATATTTT | CASSQGQPLLAGNTIYF | - | TRBJ1-3 | - | TRBV5-8
TGTGCCAGCACCTACAGAACTGAAGCTTTCTTT | CASTYRTEAFF | - | TRBJ1-1 | - | TRBV6-5
TGTGCCAGCAGCTCTATAGCGGGGGGGCCGAACACCGGGGAGCTGTTTTTT | CASSSIAGGPNTGELFF | - | TRBJ2-2 | TRBD2 | TRBV5-5
TGTGCCAGCAGCCCAAGGGGGACGGTGGAGACCCAGTACTTC | CASSPRGTVETQYF | - | TRBJ2-5 | - | TRBV7-7
TGTGCCAGCAGACACCCCCAAGGCACCGGGGAGCTGTTTTTT | CASRHPQGTGELFF | - | TRBJ2-2 | - | TRBV6-5
TGTGCCAGCAGCCCCGGGACAGATAATTCACCCCTCCACTTT | CASSPGTDNSPLHF | - | TRBJ1-6 | TRBD1 | TRBV28
TGTGCCAGTAGTTCACAGGGGGGTCAGCCCCAGCATTTT | CASSSQGGQPQHF | - | TRBJ1-5 | TRBD1 | TRBV19
TGTGCCAGCAGGCGGACAGGGGCCGAGACCCAGTACTTC | CASRRTGAETQYF | - | TRBJ2-5 | TRBD1 | TRBV2
TGTGCCAGCAGTACTCCAGGGGGCGAGCAGTACTTC | CASSTPGGEQYF | - | TRBJ2-7 | TRBD1 | TRBV7-2
TGTGCCAGCAGCCTCCCCCGGGACCCGGTCCATTCACCCCTCCACTTT | CASSLPRDPVHSPLHF | - | TRBJ1-6 | - | TRBV28
TGTGCCAGCAGGAGAGGACAGGGGTACATTGAAGCTTTCTTT | CASRRGQGYIEAFF | - | TRBJ1-1 | TRBD1 | TRBV6-6